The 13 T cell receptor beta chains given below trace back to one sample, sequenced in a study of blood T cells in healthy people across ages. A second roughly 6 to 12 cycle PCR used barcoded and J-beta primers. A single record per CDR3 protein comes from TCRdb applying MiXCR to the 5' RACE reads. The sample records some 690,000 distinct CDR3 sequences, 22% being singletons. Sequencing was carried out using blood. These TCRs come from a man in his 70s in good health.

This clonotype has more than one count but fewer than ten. CDR3 sequence (DNA): TGTGCCTGGAGTGGGGTCCAGTACAATGAGCAGTTCTTC. It yields the protein CAWSGVQYNEQFF. The rearrangement uses TRBV30 and TRBJ2-1; D not resolved. V lost 1 base to trimming and J lost 4 bases, with 8 bases between them. The CDR3 spans 13 residues. Per germline, CDR1 GTSNPN and CDR2 SVGIG (reference sequence).

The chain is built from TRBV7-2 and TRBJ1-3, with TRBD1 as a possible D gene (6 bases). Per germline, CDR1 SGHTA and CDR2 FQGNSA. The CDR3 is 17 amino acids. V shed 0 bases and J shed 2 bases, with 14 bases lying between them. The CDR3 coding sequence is TGTGCCAGCAGCTTAGCGGGGGCAGCAGGGACTGGAAACACCATATATTTT. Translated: CASSLAGAAGTGNTIYF.

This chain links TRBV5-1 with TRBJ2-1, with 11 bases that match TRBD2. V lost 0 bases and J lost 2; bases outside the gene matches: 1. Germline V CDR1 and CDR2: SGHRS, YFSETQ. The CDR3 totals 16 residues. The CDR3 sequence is CASSLDSGGAYNEQFF. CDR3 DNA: TGCGCCAGCAGCTTGGATAGCGGGGGGGCCTACAATGAGCAGTTCTTC.

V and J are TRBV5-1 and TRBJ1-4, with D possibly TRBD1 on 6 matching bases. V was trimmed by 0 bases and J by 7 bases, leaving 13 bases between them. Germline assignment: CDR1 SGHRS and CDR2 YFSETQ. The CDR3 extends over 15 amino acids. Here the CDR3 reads CASSLGGAPGEKLFF. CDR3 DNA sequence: TGCGCCAGCAGCTTGGGGGGGGCCCCAGGTGAAAAACTGTTTTTT.

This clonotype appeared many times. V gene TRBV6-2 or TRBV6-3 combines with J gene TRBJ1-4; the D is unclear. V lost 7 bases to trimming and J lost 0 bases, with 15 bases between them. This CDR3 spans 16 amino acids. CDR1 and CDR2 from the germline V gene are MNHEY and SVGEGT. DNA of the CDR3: TGTGCCAGCACCTACAGACGGCTAACAACTAATGAAAAACTGTTTTTT. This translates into CASTYRRLTTNEKLFF.

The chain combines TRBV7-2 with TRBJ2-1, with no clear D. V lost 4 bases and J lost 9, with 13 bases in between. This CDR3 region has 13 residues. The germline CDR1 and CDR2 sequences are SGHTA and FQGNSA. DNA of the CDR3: TGTGCCAGCAGCTCCCGTTTTGGGCTTGAGCAGTTCTTC. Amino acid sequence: CASSSRFGLEQFF.

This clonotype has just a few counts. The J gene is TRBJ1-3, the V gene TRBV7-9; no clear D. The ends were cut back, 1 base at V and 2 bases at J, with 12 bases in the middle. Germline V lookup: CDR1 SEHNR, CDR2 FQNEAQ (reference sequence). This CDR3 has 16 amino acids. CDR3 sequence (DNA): TGTGCCAGCAGCTTAGGAACGGGCGCGGCTGGAAACACCATATATTTT. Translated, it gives CASSLGTGAAGNTIYF.

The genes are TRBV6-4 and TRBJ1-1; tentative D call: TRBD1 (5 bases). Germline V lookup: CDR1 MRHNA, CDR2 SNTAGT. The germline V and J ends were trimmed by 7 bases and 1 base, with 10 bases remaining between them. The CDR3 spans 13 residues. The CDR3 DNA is TGTGCCAGCAAGACAGAACCGAACACTGAAGCTTTCTTT. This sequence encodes CASKTEPNTEAFF.

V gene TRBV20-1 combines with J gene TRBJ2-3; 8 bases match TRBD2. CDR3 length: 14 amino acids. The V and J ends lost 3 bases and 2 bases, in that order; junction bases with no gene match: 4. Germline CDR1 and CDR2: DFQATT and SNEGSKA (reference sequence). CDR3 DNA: TGCAGTGCTAGTAGCGGGGAGCCCACAGATACGCAGTATTTT. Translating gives CSASSGEPTDTQYF.

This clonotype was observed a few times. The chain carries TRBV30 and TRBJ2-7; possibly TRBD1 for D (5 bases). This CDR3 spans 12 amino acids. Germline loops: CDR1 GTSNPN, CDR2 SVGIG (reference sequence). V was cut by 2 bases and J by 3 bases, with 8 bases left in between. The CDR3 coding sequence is TGTGCCTGGAGTAAGGGGAACTACGAGCAGTACGTC. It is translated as CAWSKGNYEQYV.

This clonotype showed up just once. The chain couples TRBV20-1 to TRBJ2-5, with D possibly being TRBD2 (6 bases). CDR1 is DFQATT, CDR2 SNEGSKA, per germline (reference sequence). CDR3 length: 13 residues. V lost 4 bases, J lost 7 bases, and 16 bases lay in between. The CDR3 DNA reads TGCAGTGCTACGCCCCGGGGGACGGGGACCCAGTACTTC. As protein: CSATPRGTGTQYF.

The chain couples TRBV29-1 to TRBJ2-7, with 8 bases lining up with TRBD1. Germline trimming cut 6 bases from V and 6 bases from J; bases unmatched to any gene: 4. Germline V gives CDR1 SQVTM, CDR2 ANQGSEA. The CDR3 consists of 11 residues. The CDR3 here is CSVGQGGEQYF. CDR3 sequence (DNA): TGCAGCGTAGGACAGGGTGGCGAGCAGTACTTC.

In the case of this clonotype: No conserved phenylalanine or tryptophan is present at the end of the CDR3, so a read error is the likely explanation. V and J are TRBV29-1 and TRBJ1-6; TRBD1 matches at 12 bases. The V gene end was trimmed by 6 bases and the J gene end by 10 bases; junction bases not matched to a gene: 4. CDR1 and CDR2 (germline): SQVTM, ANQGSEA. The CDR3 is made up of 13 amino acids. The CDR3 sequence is CSVGTGGESPLHL. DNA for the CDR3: TGCAGCGTGGGGACAGGGGGCGAATCACCCCTCCACCTT.